Following are 30 T cell receptor beta chains from one sample sequenced in a study of Tregs in tolerant kidney transplant recipients. This table comes from immunoSEQ multiplex PCR, and its TCRdb copy is limited to in-frame clones, with some not included. The sample gives 95,000 or so clones, 90% to 95% of which show up once; roughly 1.7% is in the top ten. The nonmyeloablative bone marrow transplants came from related graft donors, with transient mixed chimerism. The sequencing here drew on CD4+ T cells from blood (PBMCs), taken 12 months after the transplant. The receptor set was obtained from a human patient who received a combined kidney and bone marrow transplant. Some T cells may possibly be graft donor cells.

This rearrangement joins TRBV19 to TRBJ2-5; TRBD1 might be the D (6 bases). The CDR3 has 14 amino acids. CDR1 and CDR2 (germline): LNHDA, SQIVND (reference sequence). V lost 3 bases and J 4 bases, leaving 12 bases between the germline ends. CDR3 sequence reads: CASSMSGVGETQYF. CDR3 DNA sequence: TGTGCCAGTAGTATGTCAGGGGTGGGAGAGACCCAGTACTTC.

The chain joins TRBV5-4 to TRBJ2-1; 8 bases are shared with TRBD1. V trimming: 4 bases; J trimming: 10 bases; junction bases outside the gene matches: 4. CDR1 is SGHNT and CDR2 is YYREEE in the germline V gene (reference sequence). This CDR3 is 12 amino acids long. CDR3 in DNA: TGTGCCAGCAGCACAGACAGGGGCGAGCAGTTCTTC. As protein: CASSTDRGEQFF.

The chain has TRBV18 and TRBJ2-3; no clear D. The V end was cut by 3 bases, the J end by 1 base, with 17 bases between. There are 17 residues in the CDR3. Looked up from germline, CDR1 is KGHSH and CDR2 is LQKENI. The CDR3 nucleotides read TGTGCCAGCTCACCCCAGACTCTTCTAAGTGGCACAGATACGCAGTATTTT. Amino acids: CASSPQTLLSGTDTQYF.

The table lists this clone with a count of one. This sequence joins TRBV6-5 and TRBJ2-5, with 11 bases aligning to TRBD2. Per germline, CDR1 MNHEY and CDR2 SVGAGI. The CDR3 runs 16 residues. J lost 2 bases, V lost 2 bases, and 4 bases had no gene match. The DNA for the CDR3 is TGTGCCAGCAGTTACATGCTAGCGGGGGGTCAAGAGACCCAGTACTTC. Amino acids: CASSYMLAGGQETQYF.

The chain recombines TRBV28 with TRBJ2-7, with TRBD1 matching 9 bases. Germline assignment: CDR1 MDHEN and CDR2 SYDVKM. J lost 3 bases, V lost 6 bases, and 9 bases had no gene match. The CDR3 is 15 amino acids. The CDR3 bases are TGTGCCAGCAGAGTACAGGGGGCAATGATCTACGAGCAGTACTTC. It codes for CASRVQGAMIYEQYF. Drawing the rest from reference TRBV28 and TRBJ2-7, the complete variable domain is DVKVTQSSRYLVKRTGEKVFLECVQDMDHENMFWYRQDPGLGLRLIYFSYDVKMKEKGDIPEGYSVSREKKERFSLILESASTNQTSMYLCASRVQGAMIYEQYFGPGTRLTVT.

The V gene is TRBV7-9, the J gene TRBJ1-2; TRBD1 matches 8 bases. The CDR3 has 15 residues. The trim removed 5 bases at V and 8 bases at J, leaving 13 bases unmatched. CDR1 and CDR2 (germline): SEHNR, FQNEAQ (reference sequence). The CDR3 protein is CASSPEGQGARGYTF. CDR3 nucleotide sequence: TGTGCCAGCAGCCCCGAAGGTCAGGGGGCGCGGGGCTACACCTTC.

The gene calls are TRBV5-4 and TRBJ2-5, with 15 nucleotides matching TRBD2. V dropped 4 bases and J dropped 3; count of bases not matched to a gene: 10. Looked up from germline, CDR1 is SGHNT and CDR2 is YYREEE (reference sequence). There are 18 residues in the CDR3. The CDR3 here is CASSPGLAGGTGEETQYF. In nucleotides, the CDR3 is TGTGCCAGCAGCCCTGGACTAGCGGGAGGGACCGGGGAAGAGACCCAGTACTTC.

The chain recombines TRBV4-3 with TRBJ2-7; 7 nucleotides agree with TRBD2. After removal of 2 bases from V and 8 bases from J, the junction contained 9 bases not matched to a gene. The CDR3 has 14 amino acids. The V gene's germline CDR1 is LGHNA and CDR2 YSLEER. The CDR3 protein is CASSQLGRLAQQYF. The CDR3 bases are TGCGCCAGCAGCCAACTGGGGCGACTAGCTCAGCAGTACTTC.

The genes are TRBV19 and TRBJ2-1; 9 bases match TRBD2. The CDR3 loop spans 14 amino acids. Germline CDR1 reads LNHDA; CDR2 reads SQIVND (reference sequence). J was trimmed by 7 bases and V by 3 bases; bases with no gene match: 4. The CDR3 DNA reads TGTGCCAGTAGTATGCGGGGGGGCCTGAATGAGCAGTTCTTC. This encodes CASSMRGGLNEQFF.

The chain employs TRBV19 and TRBJ2-7; 8 bases are a match to TRBD1. The CDR3 runs 16 residues. Looked up from germline, CDR1 is LNHDA and CDR2 is SQIVND (reference sequence). The ends lost 0 bases at V and 2 bases at J; junction bases unmatched: 6. CDR3 sequence reads: CASSIDGTGLTYEQYF. The CDR3 DNA sequence: TGTGCCAGTAGTATAGACGGGACAGGCCTTACCTACGAGCAGTACTTC.

The rearrangement joins TRBV6-5 to TRBJ1-2, with D unclear. The germline CDR1 and CDR2 sequences are MNHEY and SVGAGI. Trimming took 0 bases from V and 4 from J, leaving 9 bases between them. The CDR3 has 14 amino acids. For the CDR3, the DNA is TGTGCCAGCAGTTACTCGCGGGCCCCCTATGGCTACACCTTC. This sequence encodes CASSYSRAPYGYTF.

The rearrangement joins TRBV28 to TRBJ2-3, with TRBD2 as a possible D gene (5 bases). CDR1 and CDR2 from the germline V gene are MDHEN and SYDVKM. V lost 5 bases and J lost 0, with 15 bases in between. This CDR3 region has 16 residues. CDR3 sequence: CASSRRGLASTDTQYF. The CDR3 DNA reads as TGTGCCAGCAGTCGCCGCGGGCTCGCTAGCACAGATACGCAGTATTTT.

This clone was observed a single time. The V and J genes are TRBV5-8 and TRBJ1-4; weak D call: TRBD1 (5 bases). Trimming took off 4 bases at V and 4 bases at J, with 17 bases between the two ends. CDR3 size: 16 residues. Germline-derived CDR1 and CDR2 are SGHTS and YDEGEE. CDR3 region: CASSPTVWRLNEKLFF. CDR3 DNA: TGTGCCAGCAGCCCGACAGTCTGGCGGCTTAATGAAAAACTGTTTTTT.

The chain carries TRBV20-1 and TRBJ2-7; possible D gene TRBD1, 6 bases. Germline-derived CDR1 and CDR2 are DFQATT and SNEGSKA (reference sequence). This CDR3 is 11 amino acids long. V was shortened by 5 bases and J by 3 bases, with 8 bases between the two germline ends. The CDR3 is CSAWDIYEQYF. In DNA, the CDR3 is TGCAGTGCTTGGGACATCTACGAGCAGTACTTC.

The genes are TRBV30 and TRBJ1-5; the D gene is possibly TRBD1 (5 bases). This CDR3 region has 14 residues. Germline V lookup: CDR1 GTSNPN, CDR2 SVGIG (reference sequence). V lost 3 bases and J 10 bases, leaving 19 bases between the germline ends. CDR3 amino acids: CAWSLRGDAAPQHF. The CDR3 DNA is TGTGCCTGGAGCCTGCGGGGGGACGCAGCCCCCCAGCATTTT.

The rearrangement uses TRBV7-2 and TRBJ1-2, with 7 bases aligning to TRBD1. The CDR3 spans 13 residues. Germline CDR1 reads SGHTA; CDR2 reads FQGNSA. J was trimmed by 8 bases and V by 3 bases; bases with no gene match: 6. CDR3 sequence reads: CASSFQGGDGYTF. Written as DNA, the CDR3 is TGTGCCAGCAGCTTTCAGGGGGGCGACGGCTACACCTTC.

The rearrangement uses TRBV5-1 and TRBJ2-1, with 13 bases lining up with TRBD2. The germline gives CDR1 SGHRS, CDR2 YFSETQ. The CDR3 sequence is 18 residues long. V was pared by 3 bases and J by 5 bases, with 11 bases of the junction left unmatched. CDR3 coding DNA: TGCGCCAGCAGCTACCCACGGACTAGCGGGAGTACGGACAATGAGCAGTTCTTC. Translated: CASSYPRTSGSTDNEQFF.

This clone has only one observation. The chain joins TRBV18 to TRBJ2-1; 9 bases line up with TRBD2. This CDR3 is built from 16 residues. Trimming removed 2 bases from V and 2 bases from J; junction bases left unmatched: 4. CDR1 KGHSH and CDR2 LQKENI come from the germline V gene. In nucleotides, the CDR3 is TGTGCCAGCTCACCAGTTCGCGGGGGGGCCTACAATGAGCAGTTCTTC. As protein: CASSPVRGGAYNEQFF.

The J gene is TRBJ1-3, the V gene TRBV7-2, with D perhaps matching TRBD1 (5 bases). Germline lookup yields CDR1 SGHTA and CDR2 FQGNSA. The CDR3 spans 18 residues. V lost 2 bases to trimming and J lost 0 bases, with 17 bases between them. The CDR3 DNA sequence: TGTGCCAGCAGCTTACGGGTCTGGGGTGACAGCTCTGGAAACACCATATATTTT. Translating it yields CASSLRVWGDSSGNTIYF.

The chain combines TRBV29-1 with TRBJ2-7; 12 positions match TRBD1. CDR1 is SQVTM, CDR2 ANQGSEA, per germline. Trimming took 7 bases from V and 7 from J; bases not matched to a gene: 11. The CDR3 has 14 amino acids. Here the CDR3 reads CSAVKGQGAKEQYF. CDR3 bases: TGCAGCGCCGTGAAGGGACAGGGGGCAAAAGAGCAGTACTTC.

The chain carries TRBV7-2 and TRBJ2-5; 11 bases are a match to TRBD1. Germline V CDR1 and CDR2: SGHTA, FQGNSA. The CDR3 has 19 residues. The J segment lost 6 bases and the V segment lost 5 bases, leaving 20 bases of the junction unmatched. As DNA, the CDR3 is TGTGCCAGCAGCGGAAGTCGGTTCGGCGGACAGGGGGCCGGAAAGACCCAGTACTTC. Amino acids: CASSGSRFGGQGAGKTQYF.

This sequence joins TRBV2 and TRBJ2-1, with 10 bases aligning to TRBD2. V was clipped by 4 bases and J by 4 bases; unmatched bases: 7. This CDR3 comprises 16 residues. From germline, CDR1 is SNHLY and CDR2 FYNNEI. CDR3 in amino acids: CASSARTSGLYNEQFF. CDR3 coding DNA: TGTGCCAGCAGTGCAAGGACTAGCGGATTATACAATGAGCAGTTCTTC.

The V call is TRBV16, the J call TRBJ1-2; TRBD1 matches at 8 bases. The length of the CDR3 is 14 residues. The J segment lost 7 bases and the V segment lost 6 bases, leaving 10 bases of the junction unmatched. CDR1 and CDR2 from the germline V gene are KGHSY and FQNENV. The CDR3 loop reads CASRATGTGVGYTF. The CDR3 nucleotides read TGTGCCAGCAGAGCAACCGGGACAGGAGTTGGCTACACCTTC.

This chain joins TRBV18 and TRBJ2-7, with 8 bases that match TRBD2. J was trimmed by 6 bases and V by 5 bases; bases with no gene match: 9. CDR3 size: 14 residues. The germline V gene has CDR1 KGHSH and CDR2 LQKENI. CDR3 in amino acids: CASSAGGKDGEQYF. DNA of the CDR3: TGTGCCAGCTCAGCGGGGGGTAAAGATGGCGAGCAGTACTTC. The full variable domain, its missing parts supplied by reference TRBV18 and TRBJ2-7, is NAGVMQNPRHLVRRRGQEARLRCSPMKGHSHVYWYRQLPEEGLKFMVYLQKENIIDESGMPKERFSAEFPKEGPSILRIQQVVRGDSAAYFCASSAGGKDGEQYFGPGTRLTVT.

In DNA form, the CDR3 reads TGTGCCAGCAGCCTTAGCGGATTCACAGATACGCAGTATTTT. Amino acids: CASSLSGFTDTQYF. The chain combines TRBV7-3 with TRBJ2-3, with a possible D match to TRBD2 (6 bases). The length of the CDR3 is 14 residues. The V end was cut by 5 bases, the J end by 2 bases, with 11 bases between. From germline, CDR1 is SGHTA and CDR2 FQGTGA.

The chain links TRBV4-1 to TRBJ2-7, with D maybe TRBD1 (6 bases). Per the germline V gene, CDR1 is MGHRA and CDR2 is YSYEKL. The CDR3 spans 15 residues. Trimming stripped 0 bases from V and 3 bases from J, with 12 bases between. In nucleotides, the CDR3 is TGCGCCAGCAGCCAAGATACAGGGTTCGGCTACGAGCAGTACTTC. Translated: CASSQDTGFGYEQYF.

The V and J genes are TRBV6-4 and TRBJ1-2, with D maybe TRBD1 (6 bases). The CDR3 runs 13 residues. Deletions cut 5 bases from V and 2 bases from J, with 9 bases between. Germline values: CDR1 MRHNA, CDR2 SNTAGT. CDR3 sequence: CASSRDRNYGYTF. The DNA for the CDR3 is TGTGCCAGCAGTAGAGACAGGAACTATGGCTACACCTTC.

The chain joins TRBV7-9 to TRBJ2-7; 7 bases match TRBD2. In germline, CDR1 is SEHNR, CDR2 FQNEAQ (reference sequence). The length of the CDR3 is 14 residues. The trim removed 8 bases at V and 0 bases at J, leaving 7 bases unmatched. CDR3 residues: CASLRGEGSYEQYF. The CDR3 DNA reads as TGTGCCAGCCTTCGGGGGGAAGGCTCCTACGAGCAGTACTTC.

The chain is built from TRBV9 and TRBJ2-7, with a weak D call TRBD2 (5 bases). Deletions cut 0 bases from V and 9 bases from J, with 16 bases between. The germline V gene has CDR1 SGDLS and CDR2 YYNGEE. This CDR3 contains 14 residues. CDR3 DNA: TGTGCCAGCAGCGTAGGAGGACTCCCCTCGGGGCAGTACTTC. It translates to CASSVGGLPSGQYF.

Details on this clone: Other DNA sequences within the sample encode an identical CDR3. The V gene is TRBV10-3, the J gene TRBJ1-4; D gene ambiguous. The CDR3 covers 14 residues. V lost 3 bases to trimming and J lost 7 bases, with 12 bases between them. Germline loops: CDR1 ENHRY, CDR2 SYGVKD. CDR3 loop: CAISDERRSEKLFF. CDR3 nucleotides: TGTGCCATCAGTGATGAACGGAGGAGTGAAAAACTGTTTTTT.